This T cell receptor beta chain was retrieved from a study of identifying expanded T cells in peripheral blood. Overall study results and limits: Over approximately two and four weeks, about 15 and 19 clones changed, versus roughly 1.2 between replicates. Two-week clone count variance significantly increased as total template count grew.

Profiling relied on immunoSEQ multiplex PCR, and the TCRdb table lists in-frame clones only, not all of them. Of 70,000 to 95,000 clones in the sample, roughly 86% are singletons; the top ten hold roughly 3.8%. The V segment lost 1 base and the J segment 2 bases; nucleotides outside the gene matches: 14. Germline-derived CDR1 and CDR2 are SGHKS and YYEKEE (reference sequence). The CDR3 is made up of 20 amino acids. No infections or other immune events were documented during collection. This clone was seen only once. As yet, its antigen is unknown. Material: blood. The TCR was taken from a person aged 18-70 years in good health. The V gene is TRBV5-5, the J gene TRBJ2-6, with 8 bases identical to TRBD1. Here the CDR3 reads CASSLIAWTGKFPGANVLTF. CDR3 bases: TGTGCCAGCAGCTTGATTGCCTGGACAGGGAAATTCCCTGGGGCCAACGTCCTGACTTTC. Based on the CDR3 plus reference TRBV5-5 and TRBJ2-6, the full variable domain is DAGVTQSPTHLIKTRGQQVTLRCSPISGHKSVSWYQQVLGQGPQFIFQYYEKEERGRGNFPDRFSARQFPNYSSELNVNALLLGDSALYLCASSLIAWTGKFPGANVLTFGAGSRLTVL.